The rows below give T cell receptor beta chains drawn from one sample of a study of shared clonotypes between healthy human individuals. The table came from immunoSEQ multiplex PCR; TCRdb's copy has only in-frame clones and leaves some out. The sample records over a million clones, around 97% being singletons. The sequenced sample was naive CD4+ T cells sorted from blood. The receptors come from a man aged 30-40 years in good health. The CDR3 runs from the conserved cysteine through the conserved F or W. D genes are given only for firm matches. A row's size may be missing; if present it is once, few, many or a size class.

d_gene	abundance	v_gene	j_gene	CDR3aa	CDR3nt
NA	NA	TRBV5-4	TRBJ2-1	CASSWWVNSNEQFF	TGTGCCAGCAGCTGGTGGGTGAACAGCAATGAGCAGTTCTTC
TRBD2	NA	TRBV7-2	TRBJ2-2	CASSHRIRDYQNTGELFF	TGTGCCAGCAGCCACCGGATCAGGGACTACCAGAACACCGGGGAGCTGTTTTTT
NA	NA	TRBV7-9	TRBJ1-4	CASGGKEKLFF	TGTGCCAGCGGGGGTAAAGAAAAACTGTTTTTT
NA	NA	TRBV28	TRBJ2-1	CASSFGLSLEFF	TGTGCCAGCAGTTTCGGACTCTCCTTGGAGTTCTTC
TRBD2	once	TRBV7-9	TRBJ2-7	CASSLVRRRTSGYEQYF	TGTGCCAGCAGCTTAGTCCGACGAAGGACTAGCGGATACGAGCAGTACTTC
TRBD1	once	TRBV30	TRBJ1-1	CAWSVGGTGGNTEAFF	TGTGCCTGGAGTGTAGGAGGGACAGGGGGGAACACTGAAGCTTTCTTT
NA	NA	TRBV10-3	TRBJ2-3	CAIRQGTDTQYF	TGTGCCATCAGGCAGGGCACAGATACGCAGTATTTT
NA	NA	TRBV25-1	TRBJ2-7	CASTRRGEQYF	TGTGCCAGCACTCGCCGTGGGGAGCAGTACTTC
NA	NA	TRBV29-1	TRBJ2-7	CSVDGDYEQYF	TGCAGCGTTGACGGGGACTACGAGCAGTACTTC
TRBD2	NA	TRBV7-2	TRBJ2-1	CASSLEAGDHEQFF	TGTGCCAGCAGCTTGGAAGCGGGAGACCATGAGCAGTTCTTC
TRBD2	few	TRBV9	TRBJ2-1	CASSAPGLAVGEQFF	TGTGCCAGCAGCGCACCGGGACTAGCGGTAGGTGAGCAGTTCTTC
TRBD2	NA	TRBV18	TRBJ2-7	CASSSRGRAGTYEQYF	TGTGCCAGCTCCTCTCGCGGGAGGGCCGGAACTTACGAGCAGTACTTC
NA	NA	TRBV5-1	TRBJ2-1	CASSPGVSGPNEQFF	TGCGCCAGCTCCCCGGGGGTTAGTGGGCCCAATGAGCAGTTCTTC
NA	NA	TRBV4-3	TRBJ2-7	CASSQGAGRISYEQYF	TGCGCCAGCAGCCAAGGGGCGGGGAGGATCTCCTACGAGCAGTACTTC
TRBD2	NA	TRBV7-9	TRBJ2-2	CASWNSGDTGELFF	TGTGCCAGTTGGAATAGCGGGGACACCGGGGAGCTGTTTTTT
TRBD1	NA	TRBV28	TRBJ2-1	CASSPPTGGRGSSYNEQFF	TGTGCCAGCAGTCCACCCACAGGGGGAAGGGGAAGCTCCTACAATGAGCAGTTCTTC
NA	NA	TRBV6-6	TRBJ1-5	CASSYVLGGSQPQHF	TGTGCCAGCAGTTACGTTCTTGGGGGTTCTCAGCCCCAGCATTTT
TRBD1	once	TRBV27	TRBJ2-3	CASSLQMTGWDTQYF	TGTGCCAGCAGTTTACAAATGACAGGGTGGGATACGCAGTATTTT
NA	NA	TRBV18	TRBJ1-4	CASSPKVLLYYEANEKLFF	TGTGCCAGCTCACCAAAAGTACTACTCTACTATGAAGCTAATGAAAAACTGTTTTTT
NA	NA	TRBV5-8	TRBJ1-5	CASSFSLPQHF	TGTGCCAGCAGCTTCTCGCTCCCCCAGCATTTT